This T cell receptor beta chain came from a study of lymphopenia after photon versus proton radiotherapy. TCRdb keeps only in-frame clones here, not all; method: immunoSEQ multiplex PCR. The sample carries under 75,000 clones, 80% to 95% recorded once. Germline lookup yields CDR1 ENHRY and CDR2 SYGVKD. Deletions cut 3 bases from V and 6 bases from J, with 18 bases between. The CDR3 sequence is 16 residues long. Findings of the study overall: After lymphocyte nadir, photon-treated repertoires showed oligoclonal expansion, especially CD8+ Temra.

Comment on this clone: Its matching antigen is unknown.

This TCR was recovered from a woman in her thirties or forties with cholangiocarcinoma. This sample comprised peripheral blood, obtained from a patient treated with photon-based radiotherapy. The chain employs TRBV10-3 and TRBJ2-1; D is possibly TRBD2 (5 bases). This CDR3 reads CAISDPATNAGNEQFF. The CDR3, as DNA: TGTGCCATCAGTGACCCGGCGACTAATGCGGGCAATGAGCAGTTCTTC.